These 23 T cell receptor beta chains were all obtained from the same sample, sequenced in a study of shared clonotypes between healthy human individuals. The data were produced by immunoSEQ multiplex PCR, yet TCRdb's version contains in-frame clones alone and is incomplete. There are a few hundred thousand clones in the sample; roughly 72% occur only once, and 9.5% to 15% lies in the top ten. Sequenced sample: PBMCs. These receptors originate from a woman in her thirties or forties in good health. Some clones in this sample may be carry-over from other donors' samples.

This chain joins TRBV11-2 and TRBJ1-6; the D is unclear. Germline CDR1 and CDR2: SGHAT and FQNNGV. The CDR3 has 14 amino acids. V lost 3 bases and J 2 bases, leaving 5 bases between the germline ends. CDR3 sequence reads: CASSFATYNSPLHF. DNA of the CDR3: TGTGCCAGCAGCTTCGCTACCTATAATTCACCCCTCCACTTT.

This chain joins TRBV2 and TRBJ2-6; D gene ambiguous. CDR1 SNHLY and CDR2 FYNNEI come from the germline V gene. V was pared by 3 bases and J by 3 bases, with 6 bases between. The CDR3 extends over 14 amino acids. The CDR3 sequence is CASSEGFGANVLTF. CDR3 DNA: TGTGCCAGCAGTGAGGGGTTTGGGGCCAACGTCCTGACTTTC.

The chain uses TRBV4-3 and TRBJ2-1, with D possibly being TRBD2 (6 bases). Germline loops: CDR1 LGHNA, CDR2 YSLEER. V was trimmed by 0 bases and J by 3 bases, leaving 15 bases between them. The CDR3 is made up of 17 amino acids. The DNA of the CDR3 is TGCGCCAGCAGCCAAGATAGGGCTAGCGCGAGCTACAATGAGCAGTTCTTC. Its translation is CASSQDRASASYNEQFF.

This clone has just a few counts. The chain combines TRBV6-5 with TRBJ2-5, with unresolved D. The CDR3 is 14 amino acids. V was cut by 0 bases and J by 5 bases, with 10 bases left in between. The germline V gene has CDR1 MNHEY and CDR2 SVGAGI. In DNA form, the CDR3 reads TGTGCCAGCAGTTACTCGAACTCCCCGGAGACCCAGTACTTC. This encodes CASSYSNSPETQYF.

The chain joins TRBV9 to TRBJ2-7; TRBD1 agrees at 8 bases. Germline CDR1 SGDLS, CDR2 YYNGEE. This CDR3 spans 15 amino acids. Trimming removed 3 bases from V and 2 bases from J; junction bases left unmatched: 7. The CDR3 here is CASSAGQGIAYEQYF. The CDR3, as DNA: TGTGCCAGCAGCGCCGGACAGGGTATTGCCTACGAGCAGTACTTC. Full variable domain (missing parts from reference TRBV9 and TRBJ2-7): DSGVTQTPKHLITATGQRVTLRCSPRSGDLSVYWYQQSLDQGLQFLIQYYNGEERAKGNILERFSAQQFPDLHSELNLSSLELGDSALYFCASSAGQGIAYEQYFGPGTRLTVT.

The chain recombines TRBV15 with TRBJ1-3; D unclear. Between the trimmed V and J ends, which lost 4 bases and 8 bases, there was a span of 12 bases. This CDR3 region has 13 residues. Germline V gene sequence: CDR1 LNHNV, CDR2 YYDKDF (reference sequence). CDR3 loop: CATSTWSLDTIYF. The CDR3 DNA sequence: TGTGCCACCAGCACCTGGAGTTTGGACACCATATATTTT.

The V gene is TRBV19, the J gene TRBJ1-5; D unclear. Trimming shortened V by 5 bases and J by 2 bases, and 7 bases separated the two germline ends. The CDR3 consists of 13 residues. From germline, CDR1 is LNHDA and CDR2 SQIVND (reference sequence). Written as DNA, the CDR3 is TGTGCCAGTAGTTTTTCTGGCAATCAGCCCCAGCATTTT. Its translation is CASSFSGNQPQHF.

This clone has a single count. The chain employs TRBV10-2 and TRBJ1-4, with a weak D call TRBD1 (5 bases). Germline CDR1 is WSHSY and CDR2 is SAAADI. V was shortened by 0 bases and J by 6 bases, with 14 bases between the two germline ends. The CDR3 totals 16 residues. CDR3 bases: TGCGCCAGCAGTGAGTCTGGTAGGGGCTTGGATGAAAAACTGTTTTTT. Residues: CASSESGRGLDEKLFF.

The V call is TRBV9, the J call TRBJ1-5; D perhaps matches TRBD1 (5 bases). V was trimmed by 5 bases and J by 5 bases, leaving 14 bases between them. Germline V gene sequence: CDR1 SGDLS, CDR2 YYNGEE. The CDR3 length is 14 residues. The CDR3 sequence: CASSDQGDHQPQHF. CDR3 nucleotide sequence: TGTGCCAGCAGTGATCAGGGAGACCATCAGCCCCAGCATTTT.

The chain has TRBV11-2 and TRBJ2-2; D ambiguous. Germline V gene sequence: CDR1 SGHAT, CDR2 FQNNGV. V was shortened by 1 base and J by 6 bases, with 6 bases between the two germline ends. The CDR3 consists of 13 residues. The CDR3 nucleotides read TGTGCCAGCAGCTTAGCTGGGTCCGGGGAGCTGTTTTTT. It codes for CASSLAGSGELFF.

A note on this clone: Other nucleotide sequences in the sample specify the same CDR3. This chain joins TRBV30 and TRBJ2-4; 7 bases fit TRBD2. V lost 0 bases to trimming and J lost 7 bases; unmatched junction nucleotides: 3. This CDR3 has 13 amino acids. Germline CDR1 reads GTSNPN; CDR2 reads SVGIG (reference sequence). The CDR3 sequence is CAWSVRGGNIQYF. The CDR3 DNA reads TGTGCCTGGAGTGTTCGGGGAGGGAACATTCAGTACTTC.

The V gene is TRBV19, the J gene TRBJ2-1; D is possibly TRBD2 (6 bases). CDR1 LNHDA and CDR2 SQIVND come from the germline V gene (reference sequence). The CDR3 has 13 residues. The germline V and J ends were trimmed by 0 bases and 9 bases, with 9 bases remaining between them. The CDR3 DNA is TGTGCCAGTAGTATAGATCAGGGAGGTGAGCAGTTCTTC. This encodes CASSIDQGGEQFF.

This clone was counted at least ten times. Other DNA sequences within the sample encode an identical CDR3. DNA of the CDR3: TGCGCCAGCAGCCCCCGGGTAGCGGGAGGTGAGCAGTACTTC. Encoded protein: CASSPRVAGGEQYF. The chain has TRBV4-1 and TRBJ2-7, with 10 bases identical to TRBD2. Germline CDR1 MGHRA, CDR2 YSYEKL. The CDR3 runs to 14 residues. Losses at the gene ends were 4 bases for V and 7 bases for J; bases not matched to a gene: 7.

The V and J genes are TRBV29-1 and TRBJ2-5; no definite D call. Trimming shortened V by 5 bases and J by 4 bases, and 11 bases separated the two germline ends. Germline CDR1 and CDR2: SQVTM and ANQGSEA. CDR3 length equals 12 residues. The CDR3 DNA reads TGCAGCGTTTGGAGTTTAGGAGAGACCCAGTACTTC. Its translation is CSVWSLGETQYF.

The J gene is TRBJ1-2, the V gene TRBV4-1; D not resolved. V lost 4 bases and J 8 bases, leaving 14 bases between the germline ends. This CDR3 region has 13 residues. The germline CDR1 and CDR2 sequences are MGHRA and YSYEKL. CDR3 sequence (DNA): TGCGCCAGCAGCCTCACCCCCCCTGGGGGCTACACCTTC. Protein: CASSLTPPGGYTF.

CDR3 sequence (DNA): TGTGCCAGCAGGCAGGGGGCGCGAAACACTGAAGCTTTCTTT. Translating it yields CASRQGARNTEAFF. The gene calls are TRBV6-6 and TRBJ1-1; 8 bases agree with TRBD1. The germline V gene encodes CDR1 MNHNY and CDR2 SVGAGI (reference sequence). CDR3 size: 14 residues. V dropped 6 bases and J dropped 2; count of bases not matched to a gene: 5.

The chain carries TRBV30 and TRBJ1-1, with D maybe TRBD1 (6 bases). Germline V gene sequence: CDR1 GTSNPN, CDR2 SVGIG (reference sequence). The CDR3 covers 13 residues. V was cut by 0 bases and J by 5 bases, with 10 bases left in between. In DNA form, the CDR3 reads TGTGCCTGGAGTGTTCAGGGGTTTACTGAAGCTTTCTTT. It encodes CAWSVQGFTEAFF.

For the CDR3, the DNA is TGTGCCAGCGCAGGAGGGACTTCCTACAATGAGCAGTTCTTC. Protein product: CASAGGTSYNEQFF. The rearrangement links TRBV28 to TRBJ2-1, with a possible D match to TRBD2 (6 bases). V was trimmed by 8 bases and J by 1 base, leaving 12 bases between them. The CDR3 loop spans 14 amino acids. The germline V gene has CDR1 MDHEN and CDR2 SYDVKM.

In regard to this clone: A far larger clone differs by one base, so this is likely a read error. V and J are TRBV6-1 and TRBJ2-2; D not certain. This CDR3 is 14 amino acids long. Germline CDR1 reads MNHNS; CDR2 reads SASEGT. V was clipped by 6 bases and J by 3 bases, with 11 bases between them. The CDR3 region is CASRSVTDTGELFF. As DNA, the CDR3 is TGTGCCAGCAGGTCAGTGACGGACACCGGGGAGCTGTTTTTT.

CDR3 DNA sequence: TGTGCCAGCAGCTGGGGCAGCTACACTGAAGCTTTCTTT. Protein sequence: CASSWGSYTEAFF. This sequence joins TRBV7-3 and TRBJ1-1; TRBD1 might be the D (5 bases). This CDR3 comprises 13 residues. CDR1 and CDR2 from the germline V gene are SGHTA and FQGTGA. V lost 4 bases and J lost 3, with 9 bases in between.

The CDR3 protein is CASSPGQGVEFVGGYTF. CDR3 in DNA: TGTGCCAGCAGTCCCGGACAGGGGGTCGAATTTGTGGGTGGCTACACCTTC. V gene TRBV27 combines with J gene TRBJ1-2; TRBD1 matches 10 bases. CDR1 and CDR2 from the germline V gene are MNHEY and SMNVEV (reference sequence). The V segment lost 5 bases and the J segment 7 bases; nucleotides outside the gene matches: 16. The CDR3 loop spans 17 amino acids.

This clone was recorded only once. The chain employs TRBV19 and TRBJ1-5; 7 nucleotides agree with TRBD1. Germline V gene data show CDR1 as LNHDA and CDR2 as SQIVND (reference sequence). Trimming at V came to 4 bases and at J to 4 bases, leaving 10 bases not matched to a gene. This CDR3 region has 16 residues. The CDR3 reads CASSTGTVGRNQPQHF. CDR3 nucleotide sequence: TGTGCCAGTAGTACCGGGACAGTGGGGCGGAATCAGCCCCAGCATTTT.

The chain employs TRBV6-6 and TRBJ1-4, with unresolved D. CDR1 is MNHNY, CDR2 SVGAGI, per germline (reference sequence). V shed 2 bases and J shed 3 bases, with 4 bases lying between them. The CDR3 totals 13 residues. The CDR3 protein is CASSYAPNEKLFF. The DNA for the CDR3 is TGTGCCAGCAGTTACGCGCCTAATGAAAAACTGTTTTTT.